This is a list of T cell receptor beta chains from one sample in a study of blood T cell repertoires in COVID-19. The assay was immunoSEQ multiplex PCR, and TCRdb's table has in-frame clones only and misses some. The sample holds 100,000 or so clones; 81% are singletons and the top ten take under 11%. Sample: peripheral blood. These receptors originate from a human donor in a cohort sampled during active COVID-19. Both conserved end residues are trimmed from each CDR3.

>TRBJ2-7|TRBV4-3
ASSQDRATDGSYEQY
>TRBJ2-5|TRBV9
ASSVAGGGLETQY
>TRBJ1-1|TRBV27
ASSLWDRGPEAF
>TRBJ2-7|TRBV15
ATSRDRRPSSYEQY
>TRBJ2-2|TRBV5-1
ASSSEAGELF
>TRBJ2-1|TRBV24-1
ATSDPIRAYNEQF
>TRBJ2-7|TRBV11-2
ASSLVAGKGPYEQY
>TRBJ1-5|TRBV28
ASSLGQRNQPQH
>TRBJ2-1|TRBV6-5
ASRDRDYGEQF
>TRBJ2-7|TRBV28
ASSMIQGTQGEQY
>TRBJ2-1|TRBV7-2
ASTSSYNEQF
>TRBJ2-3|TRBV14
ASSQVGPGDTQY
>TRBJ1-6|TRBV9
ASSVEPGSIFNSPLH
>TRBJ1-2|TRBV2
ANLTGGRPLYGYT
>TRBJ1-5|TRBV29-1
SVGTGNQPQH
>TRBJ2-7|TRBV7-6
ASSLVTGQGNYEQY
>TRBJ1-2|TRBV3-1/TRBV3-2
ASSQARQGAGYT
>TRBJ1-1|TRBV7-3
ASSLWEGDYTEAF
>TRBJ2-5|TRBV5-4
ASSISGAEETQY
>TRBJ1-5|TRBV30
AWSQHRTGIGQPQH
>TRBJ2-3|TRBV9
ASSVASGMRTDTQY
>TRBJ2-7|TRBV28
ASTGPFSYEQY
>TRBJ2-3|TRBV20-1
SASWAIAGSTDTQY
>TRBJ1-4|TRBV28
ASTGDRGVTNEKLF
>TRBJ1-2|TRBV6-4
ASSDTGGDYGYT
>TRBJ1-1|TRBV5-4
ASSWGGNTEAF
>TRBJ2-2|TRBV29-1
SVLELGGELF
>TRBJ2-1|TRBV7-8
AWLAGGGEQF
>TRBJ1-1|TRBV7-2
ASSWTGWNTEAF
>TRBJ1-2|TRBV25-1
ASSSDRPNYGYT
>TRBJ1-5|TRBV27
ASSFRGRDQPQH